The rows below give T cell receptor beta chains drawn from one sample of a study of cytomegalovirus exposure and HLA in healthy donors. Here immunoSEQ multiplex PCR was the method, and the copy in TCRdb shows in-frame clones only, minus some. The sample has around 150,000 clones; roughly 83% are singletons. Material for sequencing was PBMCs. The receptors were gathered from a human donor in good health. Each CDR3 is given with its conserved first and last residue. D genes are given only for firm matches. Only some rows state a clone size, as once, few, many or a class for expanded clones.

clone_size	v_call	d_call	j_call	cdr3_aa	cdr3_nt
NA	TRBV5-4	NA	TRBJ2-7	CASSPARNPYEQYF	TGTGCCAGCAGCCCGGCCAGGAACCCCTACGAGCAGTACTTC
NA	TRBV30	NA	TRBJ1-6	CAWSVRETPRSPLHF	TGTGCCTGGAGTGTACGGGAGACGCCGCGTTCACCCCTCCACTTT
NA	TRBV28	TRBD1	TRBJ1-6	CASSPPGGGSPLHF	TGTGCCAGCAGCCCCCCAGGGGGTGGTTCACCCCTCCACTTT
NA	TRBV5-6	NA	TRBJ2-7	CASSLRLNEQYF	TGTGCCAGCAGCTTGCGACTCAACGAGCAGTACTTC
NA	TRBV7-9	TRBD1	TRBJ1-5	CASSLGTRYRDRDQPQHF	TGTGCCAGCAGCTTAGGTACCCGCTACCGGGACAGGGACCAGCCCCAGCATTTT
NA	TRBV6-5	NA	TRBJ2-7	CASSYLQGWGEQYF	TGTGCCAGCAGTTACTTACAGGGTTGGGGGGAGCAGTACTTC
NA	TRBV10-3	NA	TRBJ2-7	CAIGGVYEQYF	TGTGCCATCGGAGGAGTCTACGAGCAGTACTTC
NA	TRBV7-9	TRBD2	TRBJ2-3	CASSLIPTSGRTDTQYF	TGTGCCAGCAGCTTAATTCCGACTAGCGGGAGGACAGATACGCAGTATTTT
NA	TRBV29-1	NA	TRBJ2-7	CSVVESSYEQYF	TGCAGCGTTGTTGAGTCCTCCTACGAGCAGTACTTC
NA	TRBV11-2	NA	TRBJ1-2	CASSLVSGAPDGYTF	TGTGCCAGCAGCTTAGTGTCAGGGGCTCCTGACGGCTACACCTTC
NA	TRBV7-9	TRBD2	TRBJ2-5	CASSLETDWRTRETQYF	TGTGCCAGCAGCTTAGAAACGGACTGGCGGACTAGGGAGACCCAGTACTTC
once	TRBV6-1	TRBD1	TRBJ1-5	CASSAGQVNQPQHF	TGTGCCAGCAGTGCGGGACAGGTCAATCAGCCCCAGCATTTT
NA	TRBV5-1	TRBD1	TRBJ2-2	CASSEGQVNTGELFF	TGCGCCAGCAGCGAGGGACAGGTAAACACCGGGGAGCTGTTTTTT
NA	TRBV25-1	TRBD1	TRBJ2-4	CASRETGGECEENIQYF	TGTGCCAGCAGGGAGACAGGGGGCGAGTGTGAGGAAAACATTCAGTACTTC
few	TRBV7-2	TRBD2	TRBJ2-5	CASRDSGSLETQYF	TGTGCCAGCAGGGATAGCGGGAGTCTAGAGACCCAGTACTTC
NA	TRBV19	TRBD1	TRBJ1-1	CASSIIPGQGPRDTEAFF	TGTGCCAGTAGTATTATCCCCGGACAGGGGCCCCGGGACACTGAAGCTTTCTTT
NA	TRBV25-1	NA	TRBJ1-2	CASSENNFIGEQGYTF	TGTGCCAGCAGTGAAAACAACTTTATAGGGGAGCAGGGGTACACCTTC
NA	TRBV14	TRBD2	TRBJ2-7	CASSQVGGGDYEQYF	TGTGCCAGCAGCCAAGTCGGGGGAGGGGACTACGAGCAGTACTTC
few	TRBV19	TRBD1	TRBJ1-3	CASSPPGTGENTIYF	TGTGCCAGTAGTCCGCCAGGGACAGGAGAAAACACCATATATTTT
NA	TRBV5-1	NA	TRBJ2-7	CASTDRGYEQYF	TGCGCCAGCACAGATAGAGGATACGAGCAGTACTTC
NA	TRBV19	NA	TRBJ1-1	CASSRGGRGEAFF	TGTGCCAGTAGTAGGGGGGGGAGGGGCGAAGCTTTCTTT
NA	TRBV12-5	NA	TRBJ2-3	CASGLESLGMLDTQYF	TGTGCTAGTGGTTTGGAATCTCTGGGCATGTTGGATACGCAGTATTTT
once	TRBV9	NA	TRBJ2-7	CASSPHWADPYEQYF	TGTGCCAGCAGCCCCCATTGGGCAGATCCCTACGAGCAGTACTTT
NA	TRBV7-9	NA	TRBJ2-7	CASSLPVSYEQYF	TGTGCCAGCAGCCTACCGGTATCCTACGAGCAGTACTTC
NA	TRBV12-5	NA	TRBJ1-1	CASAPGGAEAFF	TGTGCTAGTGCCCCTGGGGGGGCTGAAGCTTTCTTT
NA	TRBV9	TRBD2	TRBJ2-3	CASGLAGSTQYF	TGTGCCAGTGGACTAGCGGGGTCTACGCAGTATTTT
few	TRBV5-4	NA	TRBJ1-4	CASSWGGSNEKLFF	TGTGCCAGCAGCTGGGGAGGGTCTAATGAAAAACTGTTTTTT
NA	TRBV19	NA	TRBJ2-1	CASSIDQRGSSYNEQFF	TGTGCCAGTAGTATAGATCAACGGGGAAGCTCCTACAATGAGCAGTTCTTC